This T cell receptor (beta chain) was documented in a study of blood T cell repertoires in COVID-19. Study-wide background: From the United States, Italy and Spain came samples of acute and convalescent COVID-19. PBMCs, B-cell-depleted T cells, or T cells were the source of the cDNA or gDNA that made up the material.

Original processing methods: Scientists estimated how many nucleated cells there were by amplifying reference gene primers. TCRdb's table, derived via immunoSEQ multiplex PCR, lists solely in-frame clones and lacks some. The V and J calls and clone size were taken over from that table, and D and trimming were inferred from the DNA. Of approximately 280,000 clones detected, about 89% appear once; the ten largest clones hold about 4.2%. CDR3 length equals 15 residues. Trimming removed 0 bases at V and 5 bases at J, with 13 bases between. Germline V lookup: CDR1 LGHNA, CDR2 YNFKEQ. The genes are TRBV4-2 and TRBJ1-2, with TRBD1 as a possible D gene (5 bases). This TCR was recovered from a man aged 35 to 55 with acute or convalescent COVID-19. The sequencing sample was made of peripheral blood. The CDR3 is CASSQDLDSPYGYTF. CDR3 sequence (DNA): TGTGCCAGCAGCCAAGATTTAGACAGCCCGTATGGCTACACCTTC.